What follows are 30 T cell receptor beta chains derived from one specimen sequenced in a study of cytomegalovirus exposure and HLA in healthy donors (dated by TCRdb to the late 2010s). Libraries were prepared through the immunoSEQ multiplex PCR assay. For the multiplex PCR, a mixture combining 60 forward primers for TCR Vbeta segments and 13 reverse primers for TCR Jbeta segments was used. The table comes from immuneACCESS by way of TCRdb, which keeps in-frame sequences with V and J called. Part of the clones is missing from these tables; in studies checked, under half for an unresolved V gene and the rest for unknown reasons. This sample holds roughly 48,000 clones; over 70% were observed only once. Of the sample, approximately 2.7% falls within the top ten clones. The sample was PBMCs. All receptors come from a young man in good health and CMV-seronegative.

This chain uses TRBV10-3 with TRBJ2-7; 12 bases are a match to TRBD1. The V segment lost 1 base and the J segment 6 bases; nucleotides outside the gene matches: 7. Germline CDR1 and CDR2: ENHRY and SYGVKD. The CDR3 extends over 16 amino acids. The CDR3 loop is CAISELGQGAGTEQYF. The CDR3 coding sequence is TGTGCCATCAGTGAGTTGGGACAGGGGGCAGGGACCGAGCAGTACTTC.

V usage is TRBV11-2 and J usage is TRBJ2-1, with no clear D. Germline CDR1 reads SGHAT; CDR2 reads FQNNGV. The CDR3 consists of 13 residues. Trimming removed 2 bases at V and 8 bases at J, with 10 bases between. The CDR3 is CASSLYTIDEQFF. The CDR3 bases are TGTGCCAGCAGCTTATATACTATCGATGAGCAGTTCTTC.

Only a few counts were recorded for this clone. The genes are TRBV5-1 and TRBJ2-5, with D possibly matching TRBD2 (5 bases). Trimming pared 4 bases from V and 5 bases from J, leaving 15 bases between. This CDR3 is built from 14 residues. Germline V CDR1 and CDR2: SGHRS, YFSETQ. The CDR3 coding sequence is TGCGCCAGCAGCCCCGAGGCGGGCCGGGAGACCCAGTACTTC. Its protein product is CASSPEAGRETQYF.

CDR3 region: CASSQDPRGSLGETQYF. The DNA for the CDR3 is TGCGCCAGCAGCCAAGATCCCCGAGGTTCCCTCGGTGAGACCCAGTACTTC. This chain links TRBV4-1 with TRBJ2-5; D is unresolved. V gave up 0 bases and J gave up 5 bases, with 19 bases separating them. The CDR3 is 17 amino acids. Per the germline V gene, CDR1 is MGHRA and CDR2 is YSYEKL.

The chain joins TRBV28 to TRBJ2-5, with a possible D match to TRBD2 (5 bases). With 3 bases removed from V and 5 bases from J, the gap between germline ends came to 10 bases. Germline V gene sequence: CDR1 MDHEN, CDR2 SYDVKM. The CDR3 is made up of 13 amino acids. The CDR3 DNA sequence: TGTGCCAGCAGTTTGTCTAGCATCGAGACCCAGTACTTC. Translation: CASSLSSIETQYF.

The J gene is TRBJ1-2, the V gene TRBV29-1; 9 bases are a match to TRBD1. This CDR3 is 12 amino acids long. Per germline, CDR1 SQVTM and CDR2 ANQGSEA. Trimming removed 7 bases from V and 7 bases from J; junction bases left unmatched: 7. CDR3 bases: TGCAGCGCCCGGACAGGGGTGTCTGGCTACACCTTC. Its translation is CSARTGVSGYTF.

The chain joins TRBV2 to TRBJ1-1, with 10 bases matching TRBD1. The CDR3 totals 15 residues. V was pared by 0 bases and J by 7 bases, with 5 bases of the junction left unmatched. Germline values: CDR1 SNHLY, CDR2 FYNNEI. CDR3 protein: CASSEAGTGVSEAFF. The CDR3, as DNA: TGTGCCAGCAGTGAAGCCGGGACAGGGGTGAGTGAAGCTTTCTTT.

V and J are TRBV4-3 and TRBJ2-7, with TRBD2 identical over 10 bases. The V segment lost 2 bases and the J segment 0 bases; nucleotides outside the gene matches: 4. The CDR3 consists of 16 residues. Germline CDR1 is LGHNA and CDR2 is YSLEER. CDR3 coding DNA: TGCGCCAGCAGCCAATCGTGGACTAGCGGCTCCTACGAGCAGTACTTC. Translated, it gives CASSQSWTSGSYEQYF.

This clone was detected a few times. The chain combines TRBV29-1 with TRBJ1-5; 7 bases are a match to TRBD1. The CDR3 length is 14 residues. V shed 5 bases and J 2 bases; nucleotides not matched to a gene: 6. Germline V lookup: CDR1 SQVTM, CDR2 ANQGSEA. This CDR3 reads CSVRQGVGNQPQHF. CDR3 coding DNA: TGCAGCGTTCGACAGGGCGTCGGCAATCAGCCCCAGCATTTT. The full variable domain, in which reference TRBV29-1 and TRBJ1-5 provide the parts outside the CDR3, is SAVISQKPSRDICQRGTSLTIQCQVDSQVTMMFWYRQQPGQSLTLIATANQGSEATYESGFVIDKFPISRPNLTFSTLTVSNMSPEDSSIYLCSVRQGVGNQPQHFGDGTRLSIL.

The chain has TRBV13 and TRBJ2-1, with a tentative D call TRBD2 (6 bases). The V and J ends lost 4 bases and 7 bases respectively, with 11 bases between them. The CDR3 is 13 amino acids. Germline values: CDR1 PRHDT, CDR2 FYEKMQ (reference sequence). CDR3 loop: CASSSTGVNEQFF. The CDR3 coding sequence is TGTGCCAGCAGCTCCACGGGGGTAAATGAGCAGTTCTTC.

The V call is TRBV7-2, the J call TRBJ2-1, with a weak D call TRBD1 (6 bases). The CDR3 spans 14 residues. In germline, CDR1 is SGHTA, CDR2 FQGNSA. The germline V and J ends were trimmed by 1 base and 9 bases, with 13 bases remaining between them. DNA of the CDR3: TGTGCCAGCAGCTTAGTACAGGGCTACGGTGAGCAGTTCTTC. Its translation is CASSLVQGYGEQFF.

This clone was counted a few times. CDR3 sequence (DNA): TGTGCCAGCTCAGACGGGACAGGGGTGATCCAAGAGACCCAGTACTTC. Amino acid sequence: CASSDGTGVIQETQYF. The chain is built from TRBV7-9 and TRBJ2-5, with 10 bases aligning to TRBD1. The V and J ends lost 8 bases and 1 base, in that order; junction bases with no gene match: 10. From germline, CDR1 is SEHNR and CDR2 FQNEAQ (reference sequence). The CDR3 loop spans 16 amino acids. The full variable domain, in which reference TRBV7-9 and TRBJ2-5 provide the parts outside the CDR3, is DTGVSQNPRHKITKRGQNVTFRCDPISEHNRLYWYRQTLGQGPEFLTYFQNEAQLEKSRLLSDRFSAERPKGSFSTLEIQRTEQGDSAMYLCASSDGTGVIQETQYFGPGTRLLVL.

CDR3 nucleotides: TGCGCCAGCAGTGACCCGGAGGGGGCTAGCGGGAGGGCCAAGGGCGGCTATGAGCAGTTCTTC. Translated: CASSDPEGASGRAKGGYEQFF. V gene TRBV10-1 combines with J gene TRBJ2-1, with 12 bases fitting TRBD2. The CDR3 runs 21 residues. V lost 3 bases and J lost 8; bases outside the gene matches: 23. Germline-derived CDR1 and CDR2 are WNHNN and SYGVQD (reference sequence).

This clone occurred a few times. The CDR3 loop reads CSVGQLYGYTF. The CDR3 coding sequence is TGCAGCGTTGGACAGCTTTATGGCTACACCTTC. The chain recombines TRBV29-1 with TRBJ1-2; tentative D call: TRBD1 (5 bases). Per the germline V gene, CDR1 is SQVTM and CDR2 is ANQGSEA. V shed 4 bases and J shed 5 bases, with 8 bases lying between them. The CDR3 is made up of 11 amino acids.

This clone has only a few counts. DNA for the CDR3: TGTGCCAGCAGCTTAGTAGGGACAGGGGGCTTAATAGGGGAGCTGTTTTTT. As protein: CASSLVGTGGLIGELFF. The chain uses TRBV7-8 and TRBJ2-2; 12 bases align to TRBD1. The CDR3 extends over 17 amino acids. The trim removed 1 base at V and 8 bases at J, leaving 8 bases unmatched. Per the germline V gene, CDR1 is SGHVS and CDR2 is FQNEAQ.

This clone has just one count. This chain links TRBV10-3 with TRBJ1-2; D is undetermined. CDR1 is ENHRY, CDR2 SYGVKD, per germline. V dropped 9 bases and J dropped 8 bases, with 16 bases sitting between them. The CDR3 spans 12 residues. CDR3 sequence reads: CAIRGAYSGYTF. The CDR3 nucleotides read TGTGCCATTCGGGGAGCTTATTCGGGCTACACCTTC.

The chain employs TRBV7-8 and TRBJ1-5; no definite D call. Deletions cut 5 bases from V and 1 base from J, with 18 bases between. Per germline, CDR1 SGHVS and CDR2 FQNEAQ. The CDR3 runs to 17 residues. The CDR3 here is CASSKGGIGGSNQPQHF. Here the CDR3 DNA reads TGTGCCAGCAGCAAAGGCGGGATCGGAGGGAGCAATCAGCCCCAGCATTTT.

The rearrangement uses TRBV2 and TRBJ1-6; 7 bases are a match to TRBD1. This CDR3 is built from 13 residues. Germline V lookup: CDR1 SNHLY, CDR2 FYNNEI. Trimming took 6 bases from V and 5 from J; bases not matched to a gene: 1. The CDR3 spells CASRDRHNSPLHF. For the CDR3, the DNA is TGTGCCAGCAGGGACAGGCATAATTCACCCCTCCACTTT.

This clone was picked up a small number of times. The chain links TRBV5-1 to TRBJ2-3; 9 bases map to TRBD2. CDR1 and CDR2 (germline): SGHRS, YFSETQ. The length of the CDR3 is 16 residues. V lost 4 bases and J lost 3; bases outside the gene matches: 9. The CDR3, as DNA: TGCGCCAGCAGCCTCCAGGGACTAGCAGGGACAGATACGCAGTATTTT. Its translation is CASSLQGLAGTDTQYF.

The rearrangement joins TRBV9 to TRBJ1-1; D not resolved. V was clipped by 0 bases and J by 1 base, with 7 bases between them. CDR1 and CDR2 (germline): SGDLS, YYNGEE. The CDR3 is 14 residues long. CDR3 in amino acids: CASSVGVGNTEAFF. CDR3 in DNA: TGTGCCAGCAGCGTAGGCGTTGGGAACACTGAAGCTTTCTTT.

CDR3 sequence reads: CSVGHPSQLYGYTF. CDR3 nucleotides: TGTTCCGTTGGACACCCCTCTCAGCTTTATGGCTACACCTTC. The J gene is TRBJ1-2, the V gene TRBV6-5, with a tentative D call TRBD1 (5 bases). The CDR3 sequence is 14 residues long. From germline, CDR1 is MNHEY and CDR2 SVGAGI.

The chain links TRBV19 to TRBJ2-3; no firm D call. This CDR3 comprises 12 residues. Per germline, CDR1 LNHDA and CDR2 SQIVND (reference sequence). V was trimmed by 5 bases and J by 2 bases, leaving 5 bases between them. CDR3 DNA: TGTGCCAGTAGTTCTCCCACAGATACGCAGTATTTT. Encoded protein: CASSSPTDTQYF.

The chain joins TRBV4-1 to TRBJ2-7; no firm D call. Germline V gene data show CDR1 as MGHRA and CDR2 as YSYEKL. This CDR3 is built from 12 residues. V lost 0 bases and J 3 bases, leaving 3 bases between the germline ends. The CDR3 nucleotides are TGCGCCAGCAGCCAAGACTACTACGAGCAGTACTTC. The encoded protein is CASSQDYYEQYF.

CDR3 DNA: TGTGCCAGCAGCTTGCAGGGACAGCCTAATTCACCCCTCCACTTT. Encoded protein: CASSLQGQPNSPLHF. The V and J genes are TRBV7-2 and TRBJ1-6; 7 positions agree with TRBD1. The junction had 5 bases not matched to a gene; V was cut back by 3 bases and J by 6 bases. Germline loops: CDR1 SGHTA, CDR2 FQGNSA. The CDR3 spans 15 residues.

This chain uses TRBV4-2 with TRBJ2-5, with TRBD2 as a possible D gene (6 bases). V was cut by 5 bases and J by 1 base, with 17 bases left in between. This CDR3 is built from 16 residues. Germline assignment: CDR1 LGHNA and CDR2 YNFKEQ. The CDR3 DNA sequence: TGTGCCAGCAGCTCAGGGCTAGCGAACTTCCAAGAGACCCAGTACTTC. This sequence encodes CASSSGLANFQETQYF.

This clone occurred once. This chain uses TRBV4-3 with TRBJ2-1; TRBD2 matches 11 bases. V shed 0 bases, J shed 3 bases, and the junction held 7 bases outside the gene matches. The CDR3 is made up of 18 amino acids. Looked up from germline, CDR1 is LGHNA and CDR2 is YSLEER. CDR3 sequence: CASSQDRLAGGYYNEQFF. In nucleotides, the CDR3 is TGCGCCAGCAGCCAAGATCGGTTAGCGGGAGGGTACTACAATGAGCAGTTCTTC.

The sample holds a few counts of this clone. Sequence at one end of the junction differs from germline and may be a read error. The rearrangement uses TRBV9 and TRBJ2-1; D perhaps matches TRBD2 (5 bases). The CDR3 spans 12 residues. Germline values: CDR1 SGDLS, CDR2 YYNGEE. This CDR3 reads CASSVPGGRRIF. CDR3 nucleotides: TGTGCCAGCAGCGTTCCAGGAGGCCGCCGGATCTTC.

The J gene is TRBJ2-5, the V gene TRBV6-1; a possible D gene is TRBD1 (5 bases). Germline CDR1 is MNHNS and CDR2 is SASEGT. This CDR3 region has 15 residues. The V gene lost 3 bases and the J gene lost 5 bases, with 16 bases spanning the gap. CDR3 protein: CASSDIGAQFETQYF. CDR3 DNA: TGTGCCAGCAGTGATATTGGGGCTCAATTTGAGACCCAGTACTTC.

A few counts support this clone. The chain recombines TRBV28 with TRBJ1-3; D gene ambiguous. This CDR3 has 13 amino acids. Germline values: CDR1 MDHEN, CDR2 SYDVKM. The V end lost 4 bases, the J end lost 0 bases, and 4 bases lay between the germline ends. DNA for the CDR3: TGTGCCAGCAGTTCGAGCTCTGGAAACACCATATATTTT. This sequence encodes CASSSSSGNTIYF.

The chain couples TRBV4-2 to TRBJ1-6; 10 nucleotides align to TRBD1. Germline CDR1 LGHNA, CDR2 YNFKEQ. Trimming at V came to 3 bases and at J to 8 bases, leaving 4 bases not matched to a gene. This CDR3 is 15 amino acids long. CDR3 in amino acids: CASSQDGQGDSPLHF. CDR3 coding DNA: TGTGCCAGCAGCCAGGATGGACAGGGGGATTCACCCCTCCACTTT.